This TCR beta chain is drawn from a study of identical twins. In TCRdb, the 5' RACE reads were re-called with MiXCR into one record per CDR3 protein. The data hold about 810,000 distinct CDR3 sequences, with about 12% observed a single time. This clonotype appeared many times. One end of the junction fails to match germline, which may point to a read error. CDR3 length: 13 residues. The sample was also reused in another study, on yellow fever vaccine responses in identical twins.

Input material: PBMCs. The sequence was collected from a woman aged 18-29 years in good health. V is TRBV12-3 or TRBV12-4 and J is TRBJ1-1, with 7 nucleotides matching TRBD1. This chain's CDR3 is CASSGQENTEAFF. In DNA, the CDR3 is TGCGCCAGCAGCGGACAGGAGAACACTGAAGCTTTCTTT.